The clone carrying this TCR beta chain was recorded a few times. Its antigen is unidentified. The sample belongs to a study of response to subunit inactivated influenza vaccine. MiXCR was run by TCRdb on the RT-PCR reads, yielding one entry per CDR3 protein. The table records around 520,000 distinct CDR3 sequences, about 25% of them present only once. Study-wide points: The authors suggested that every seasonal influenza vaccination recruits few new T cells.

The CDR3 loop spans 14 amino acids. Trimming took 3 bases from V and 6 from J, leaving 14 bases between them. The germline V gene encodes CDR1 ENHRY and CDR2 SYGVKD. The TCR sequence derives from a man aged 45-65 years who received an inactivated influenza vaccine. Material: CD4+ T cells sorted from PBMCs, obtained roughly 5 days after vaccination. This rearrangement joins TRBV10-3 to TRBJ1-2; a weak D match, TRBD1 (5 bases). This CDR3 is CAISEGAELNGYTF. CDR3 sequence (DNA): TGTGCCATCAGTGAAGGGGCGGAACTTAATGGCTACACCTTC.